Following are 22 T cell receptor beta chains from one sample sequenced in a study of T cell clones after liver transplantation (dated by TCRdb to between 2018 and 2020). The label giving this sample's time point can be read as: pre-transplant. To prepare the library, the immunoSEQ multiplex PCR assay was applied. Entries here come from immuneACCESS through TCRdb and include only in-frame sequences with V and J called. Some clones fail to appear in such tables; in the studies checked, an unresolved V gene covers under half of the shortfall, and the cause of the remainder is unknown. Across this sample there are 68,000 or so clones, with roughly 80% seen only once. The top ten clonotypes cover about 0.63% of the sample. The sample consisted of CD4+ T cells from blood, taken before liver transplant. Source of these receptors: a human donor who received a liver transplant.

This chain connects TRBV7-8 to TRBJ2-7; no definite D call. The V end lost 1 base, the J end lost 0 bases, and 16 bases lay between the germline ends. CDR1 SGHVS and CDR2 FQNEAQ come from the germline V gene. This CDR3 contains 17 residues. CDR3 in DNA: TGTGCCAGCAGCTTAGGGTTGTGGCGGCCGAGCTCCTACGAGCAGTACTTC. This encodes CASSLGLWRPSSYEQYF.

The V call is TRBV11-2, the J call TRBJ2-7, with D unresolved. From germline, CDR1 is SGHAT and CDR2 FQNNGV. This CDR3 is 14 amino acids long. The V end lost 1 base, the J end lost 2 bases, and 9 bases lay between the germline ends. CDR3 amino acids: CASSLGPRPYEQYF. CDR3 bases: TGTGCCAGCAGCTTAGGCCCACGACCCTACGAGCAGTACTTC.

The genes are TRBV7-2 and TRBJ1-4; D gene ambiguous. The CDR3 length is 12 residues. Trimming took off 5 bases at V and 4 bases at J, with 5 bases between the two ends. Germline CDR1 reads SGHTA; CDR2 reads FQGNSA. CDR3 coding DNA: TGTGCCAGCAGCCCCGGTAATGAAAAACTGTTTTTT. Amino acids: CASSPGNEKLFF. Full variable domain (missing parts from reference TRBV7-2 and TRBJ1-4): GAGVSQSPSNKVTEKGKDVELRCDPISGHTALYWYRQSLGQGLEFLIYFQGNSAPDKSGLPSDRFSAERTGGSVSTLTIQRTQQEDSAVYLCASSPGNEKLFFGSGTQLSVL.

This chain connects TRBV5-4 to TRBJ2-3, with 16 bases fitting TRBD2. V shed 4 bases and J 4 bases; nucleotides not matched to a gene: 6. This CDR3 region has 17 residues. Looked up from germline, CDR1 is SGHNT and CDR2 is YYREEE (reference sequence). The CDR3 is CASSPPGTSGRADTQYF. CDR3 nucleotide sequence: TGTGCCAGCAGCCCCCCCGGGACTAGCGGGAGGGCAGATACGCAGTATTTT.

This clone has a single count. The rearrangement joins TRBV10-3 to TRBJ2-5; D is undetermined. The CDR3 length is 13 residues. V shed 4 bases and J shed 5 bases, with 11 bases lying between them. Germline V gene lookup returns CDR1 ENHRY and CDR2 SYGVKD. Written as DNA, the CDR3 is TGTGCCATCAGTGCTCCGCCCTTGGAGACCCAGTACTTC. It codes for CAISAPPLETQYF.

The CDR3 spells CASRQTSGRSYEQYF. The CDR3 DNA reads TGTGCCAGCAGACAAACTAGCGGGAGGTCCTACGAGCAGTACTTC. The chain uses TRBV11-2 and TRBJ2-7, with 12 bases lining up with TRBD2. The CDR3 loop spans 15 amino acids. Germline V lookup: CDR1 SGHAT, CDR2 FQNNGV. The junction had 4 bases not matched to a gene; V was cut back by 6 bases and J by 1 base.

The CDR3 region has the DNA TGTGCCAGCAGCTTGCCCCTTTTTGGTGAAGCTTTCTTT. Its translation is CASSLPLFGEAFF. The V gene is TRBV5-4, the J gene TRBJ1-1; no reliable D call. Trimming left V 1 base short and J 7 bases short, with 11 bases between. The CDR3 consists of 13 residues. CDR1 and CDR2 (germline): SGHNT, YYREEE (reference sequence).

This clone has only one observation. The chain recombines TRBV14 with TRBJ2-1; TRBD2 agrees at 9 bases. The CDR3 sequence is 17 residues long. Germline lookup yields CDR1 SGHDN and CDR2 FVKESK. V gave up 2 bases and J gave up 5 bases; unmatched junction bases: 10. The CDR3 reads CASSQTRLAGKNNEQFF. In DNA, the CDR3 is TGTGCCAGCAGCCAAACCCGTCTAGCGGGAAAAAACAATGAGCAGTTCTTC. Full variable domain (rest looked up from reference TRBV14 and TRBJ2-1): EAGVTQFPSHSVIEKGQTVTLRCDPISGHDNLYWYRRVMGKEIKFLLHFVKESKQDESGMPNNRFLAERTGGTYSTLKVQPAELEDSGVYFCASSQTRLAGKNNEQFFGPGTRLTVL.

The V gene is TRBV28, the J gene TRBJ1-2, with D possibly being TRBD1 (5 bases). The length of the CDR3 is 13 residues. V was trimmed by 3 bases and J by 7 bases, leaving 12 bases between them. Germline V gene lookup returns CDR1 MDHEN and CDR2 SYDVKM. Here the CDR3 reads CASSLAGRLGYTF. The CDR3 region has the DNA TGTGCCAGCAGTTTGGCAGGGAGGCTTGGCTACACCTTC.

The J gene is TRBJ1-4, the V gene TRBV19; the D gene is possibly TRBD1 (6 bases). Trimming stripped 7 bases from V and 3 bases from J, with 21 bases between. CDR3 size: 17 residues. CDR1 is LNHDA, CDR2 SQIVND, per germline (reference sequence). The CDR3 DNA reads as TGTGCCAGTAAAGATACGGACAGACCTGCTGCTAATGAAAAACTGTTTTTT. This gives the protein CASKDTDRPAANEKLFF.

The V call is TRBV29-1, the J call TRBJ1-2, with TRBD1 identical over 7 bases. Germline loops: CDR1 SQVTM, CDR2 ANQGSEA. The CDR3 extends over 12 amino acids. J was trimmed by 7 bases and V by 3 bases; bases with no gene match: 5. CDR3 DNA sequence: TGCAGCGTTGAGGGGCCAGGGGGTGGCTACACCTTC. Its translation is CSVEGPGGGYTF.

The CDR3 loop reads CAISLKGTDTQYF. CDR3 nucleotides: TGTGCCATCAGTCTAAAGGGCACAGATACGCAGTATTTT. This sequence joins TRBV10-3 and TRBJ2-3; no clear D. CDR1 ENHRY and CDR2 SYGVKD come from the germline V gene. This CDR3 has 13 amino acids. Deletions cut 5 bases from V and 1 base from J, with 7 bases between.

The CDR3 DNA reads as TGTGCCAGCAGTTTATTAAGTAGCGGCTACAATGAGCAGTTCTTC. This sequence encodes CASSLLSSGYNEQFF. V usage is TRBV27 and J usage is TRBJ2-1, with D maybe TRBD2 (6 bases). Germline CDR1 reads MNHEY; CDR2 reads SMNVEV (reference sequence). This CDR3 has 15 residues. Trimming took 1 base from V and 3 from J, leaving 10 bases between them.

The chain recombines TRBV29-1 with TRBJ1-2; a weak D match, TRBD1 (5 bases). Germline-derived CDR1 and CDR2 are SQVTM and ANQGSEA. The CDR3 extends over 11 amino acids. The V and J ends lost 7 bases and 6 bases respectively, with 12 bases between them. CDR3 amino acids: CSAGTANGYTF. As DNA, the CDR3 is TGCAGCGCCGGGACGGCAAATGGCTACACCTTC.

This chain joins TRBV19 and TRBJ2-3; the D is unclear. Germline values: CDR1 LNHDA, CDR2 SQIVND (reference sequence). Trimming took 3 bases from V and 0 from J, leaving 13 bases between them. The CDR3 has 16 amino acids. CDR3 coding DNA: TGTGCCAGTAGTATGGTTGTCGGATCCAGCACAGATACGCAGTATTTT. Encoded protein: CASSMVVGSSTDTQYF.

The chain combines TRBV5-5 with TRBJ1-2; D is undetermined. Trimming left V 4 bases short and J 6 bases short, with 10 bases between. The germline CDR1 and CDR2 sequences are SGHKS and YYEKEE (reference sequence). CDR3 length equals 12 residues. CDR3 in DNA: TGTGCCAGCAGCCCGGACGGTAATGGCTACACCTTC. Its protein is CASSPDGNGYTF.

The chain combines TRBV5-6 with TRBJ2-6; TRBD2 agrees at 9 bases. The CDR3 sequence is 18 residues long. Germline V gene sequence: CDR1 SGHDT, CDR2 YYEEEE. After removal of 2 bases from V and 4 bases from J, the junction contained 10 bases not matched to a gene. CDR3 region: CASSFILAGVSGANVLTF. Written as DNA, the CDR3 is TGTGCCAGCAGCTTCATCTTAGCGGGAGTATCGGGGGCCAACGTCCTGACTTTC.

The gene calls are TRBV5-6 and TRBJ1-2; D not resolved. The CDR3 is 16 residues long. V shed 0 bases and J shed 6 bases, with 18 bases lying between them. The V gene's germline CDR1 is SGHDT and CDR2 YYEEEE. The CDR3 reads CASSLGREAVGDGYTF. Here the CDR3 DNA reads TGTGCCAGCAGCTTGGGTAGGGAGGCGGTAGGTGATGGCTACACCTTC. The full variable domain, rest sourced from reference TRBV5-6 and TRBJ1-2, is DAGVTQSPTHLIKTRGQQVTLRCSPKSGHDTVSWYQQALGQGPQFIFQYYEEEERQRGNFPDRFSGHQFPNYSSELNVNALLLGDSALYLCASSLGREAVGDGYTFGSGTRLTVV.

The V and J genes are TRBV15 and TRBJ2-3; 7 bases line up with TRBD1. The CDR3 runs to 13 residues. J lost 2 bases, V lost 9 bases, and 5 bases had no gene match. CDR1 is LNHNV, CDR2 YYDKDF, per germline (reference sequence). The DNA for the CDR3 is TGTGCCACGAGACAGGGTACCACAGATACGCAGTATTTT. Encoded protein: CATRQGTTDTQYF.

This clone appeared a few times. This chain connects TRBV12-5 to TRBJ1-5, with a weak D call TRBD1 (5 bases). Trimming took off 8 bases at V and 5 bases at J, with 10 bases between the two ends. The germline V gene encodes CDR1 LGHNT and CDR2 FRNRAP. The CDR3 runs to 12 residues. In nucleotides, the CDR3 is TGTGCTAGTAGGGTGGGGGATCAGCCCCAGCATTTT. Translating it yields CASRVGDQPQHF.

CDR3 DNA: TGTGCCAGTAGTATAGTGACAGCTACCATGAACACTGAAGCTTTCTTT. It codes for CASSIVTATMNTEAFF. J is TRBJ1-1 and V is TRBV19; TRBD1 might be the D (5 bases). Germline V gene lookup returns CDR1 LNHDA and CDR2 SQIVND (reference sequence). V was shortened by 1 base and J by 0 bases, with 12 bases between the two germline ends. CDR3 length equals 16 residues.

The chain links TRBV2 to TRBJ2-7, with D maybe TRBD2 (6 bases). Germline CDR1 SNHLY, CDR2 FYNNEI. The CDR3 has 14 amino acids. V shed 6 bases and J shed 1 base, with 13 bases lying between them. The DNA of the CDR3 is TGTGCCAGCAGCTTCGGGACTCAGTCCTACGAGCAGTACTTC. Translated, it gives CASSFGTQSYEQYF.